The entry that follows covers one TCR beta chain sequence. Its target is not known. TCR alpha and beta CDR3 regions were amplified from RNA using iRepertoire nested multiplex PCR. Tissue mRNA or PBMC total RNA, roughly 85-450 ng, went into one-step reverse transcription and amplification. TCRdb re-called the multiplex PCR reads through MiXCR, storing one row per CDR3 protein. This sample has about 410,000 distinct CDR3 sequences, with roughly two fifths found just once. The CDR3 is 16 residues long. The V gene's germline CDR1 is SEHNR and CDR2 FQNEAQ (reference sequence). Trimming removed 5 bases at V and 8 bases at J, with 22 bases between. This entry is derived from a study of glioma-infiltrating T cells. About the research overall: WHO grade II oligodendrogliomas or astrocytomas, plus non-recurrent WHO grade IV glioblastomas, were sampled. Study results and caveats: Non-neoplastic patients had below-expected tissue-blood divergence, while all gliomas exceeded expectation.

Sample: glioma tissue, nonneoplastic brain tissue, or PBMCs (not recorded which). The J gene is TRBJ2-1, the V gene TRBV7-9; D assignment may be TRBD1 or TRBD2 (5 bases each). The source of this sequence is a human donor with low-grade glioma or glioblastoma, undergoing nonglioma brain surgery, or in good health (not recorded which). CDR3 loop: CASSEKGILRADEQFF. The CDR3 DNA reads as TGTGCCAGCAGCGAGAAGGGGATTTTGAGGGCCGATGAGCAGTTCTTC.